Sequencing of this T cell receptor (beta chain) was carried out in a study of T cells expressing NK-cell markers (dated by TCRdb to about 2020). Context from the whole study: About 8 donors provided sorted CD3+CD56+NKG2C+, CD3+CD56+NKG2C- and CD3+CD56-NKG2C+ T-cell subsets, whose TCR beta-chain repertoires were profiled. Seven of the eight sequenced donors were HCMV-seropositive and one was HCMV-seronegative. All eight donors whose samples were sequenced were randomly selected healthy volunteers, three of them men and five women. Sequencing of the libraries produced 2 x 150 bp reads on Illumina HiSeq 2000/2500, MiSeq or NextSeq.

HCMV serostatus was determined by detecting HCMV-specific IgG in serum with a commercial ELISA kit. Peripheral blood mononuclear cells were isolated from blood by Ficoll density gradient centrifugation. Sequencing instrument: Illumina HiSeq 2000. The TCR beta cDNA libraries were made using 5'RACE template switching, a step that added both a universal primer site and unique molecular identifiers. cDNA synthesis was primed from the TCR beta constant segment and was followed by two successive PCR amplification steps. As for the original processing: MIGEC was used to demultiplex reads and group the reads by UMI, and MiTCR was used to assemble and quantify clonotypes. To remove erroneous sequences, TCR cDNA sequences were retained only when supported by two or more reads. The tcR package was used for downstream repertoire analysis, with clonotypes matched between fractions based on CDR3 nucleotide sequence plus V segment. Antigen specificity was annotated against VDJdb with VDJmatch, allowing one amino acid substitution in CDR3. The reads went through TCRdb reprocessing, and each CDR3 protein sequence gets one entry with no DNA. TCRdb's processing, not the authors' own work, is the source of the V and J calls. The sample's own table lists about 450,000 distinct CDR3 sequences. The ten largest clones represent about 7.3% of the sample.

Findings and caveats that apply to the study as a whole: Those dominant clonotypes were again the most abundant among CD3+CD56-NKG2C+ cells in a handful of donors, at roughly 25-60.1%. In several donors, the dominant CD3+CD56+NKG2C+ clonotypes were found to rank among the top 10 CD8+ clonotypes and to make up about 1.0-8% of CD8+ T cells. It remained unclear whether the expanded NKG2C-expressing T cell clones were specific for HCMV antigens.

From its cysteine to its phenylalanine, the CDR3 spans 13 amino acids. No DNA is given. The germline V gene sets CDR1 to LGHNA and CDR2 to YSLEER. For this clonotype: Its antigen specificity is not known.

Recombination joined TRBV4-3 with TRBJ1-2; there is no DNA to check the TCRdb D call of TRBD1. This receptor was obtained from a woman between 18 and 75 years old in good health. Sample: blood T cells: a sorted CD56 or NKG2C T cell subset, CD4+ or CD8+ T cells, or bulk PBMC T cells (not recorded which). CDR3 sequence: CASSQSPGYGYTF.